This T cell receptor (beta chain) was found in a study of blood T cells in healthy people across ages. As for the study in general: Roughly one uniquely barcoded beta molecule per two T cells was captured. Study-wide results and caveats: TCR beta diversity per million T cells fell roughly linearly with age. Donors of long life had a larger count of naive CD4+ cells and greater diversity than aged donors.

Primers used in a second PCR of about 6 to 11 cycles were a sample-barcoded 5' primer and a J-beta primer mix. TCRdb passed the 5' RACE reads through MiXCR, listing each CDR3 protein once. Of about 1 million distinct CDR3 sequences in the sample, over 35% were seen once. Each sample used at least 6.5 million PBMCs. Note on this clonotype: Antigen unknown.

CDR3 length: 16 amino acids. V dropped 0 bases and J dropped 0 bases, with 10 bases sitting between them. The germline V gene encodes CDR1 SGDLS and CDR2 YYNGEE. V and J are TRBV9 and TRBJ2-1; unclear D gene. Sequencing was carried out using blood. The sequence was obtained from a woman aged 55-69 years in good health. In nucleotides, the CDR3 is TGTGCCAGCAGCGTAGAGCCAGGCAGCTCCTACAATGAGCAGTTCTTC. It codes for CASSVEPGSSYNEQFF.